This T cell receptor beta chain was found in a study of identical twins. Germline CDR1 reads LGHNA; CDR2 reads YSLEER. V lost 1 base and J lost 2; bases outside the gene matches: 4. This CDR3 is built from 15 residues. TCRdb redid the calling of the 5' RACE reads with MiXCR, one entry per CDR3 protein. The top ten clones hold approximately 12% of a sample with 350,000 to 450,000 distinct CDR3 sequences, about 18% of them seen once. This clonotype came up a few times. Its antigen is unknown. Overall study findings and caveats: Abundant beta clonotypes from cord blood bore fewer insertions; memory repertoires lacked this pattern.

Healthy Caucasians provided all donations. This clonotype was sampled from a man in his fifties or sixties in good health. The sequenced sample was naive T cells sorted from blood. The rearrangement joins TRBV4-3 to TRBJ2-7; 8 nucleotides match TRBD1. The DNA for the CDR3 is TGCGCCAGCAGCCAAGCCAGGGGGCAAGCCTACGAGCAGTACTTC. It translates to CASSQARGQAYEQYF.